This is a list of T cell receptor beta chains from one sample in a study of T cell clusters in autoimmune cytopenias. TCRdb re-called the multiplex PCR reads and catalogs CDR3 proteins one per entry, DNA excluded. This table holds 13,000 to 15,000 distinct CDR3 sequences. Sequenced input: peripheral blood. The receptors derive from a human donor with an autoimmune cytopenia or autoimmune hepatitis (not recorded which). CDR3s include the opening cysteine and the closing phenylalanine or tryptophan. The listing skips clone size in some rows; elsewhere it reads once, few, many or a size class.

j_call v_call cdr3_length clone_size cdr3_aa
TRBJ1-1 TRBV5-5 14 - CASSRSTGDTEAFF
TRBJ2-1 TRBV5-5 17 - CASSLGLAGVGYNEQFF
TRBJ2-1 TRBV19 18 medium-sized CASSIRAGGVVSYNEQFF
TRBJ2-1 TRBV12-3/TRBV12-4 15 - CASSLGGRGHNEQFF
TRBJ1-1 TRBV5-5 15 - CASSLAGLPNTEAFF
TRBJ2-7 TRBV10-3 15 - CAISAGGSGSYEQYF
TRBJ2-2 TRBV20-1 23 - CSATSARGGPSREERRRTGELFF
TRBJ2-7 TRBV12-3/TRBV12-4 13 - CASSTGRLYEQYF
TRBJ1-2 TRBV15 20 - CATSRDLHEQYFGPGYGYTF
TRBJ2-3 TRBV29-1 14 medium-sized CSVVGGSVADTQYF
TRBJ2-7 TRBV6-1 15 - CASRTREGDYYEQYF
TRBJ1-5 TRBV19 14 - CASSMVWGRQPQHF
TRBJ1-1 TRBV6-6 13 - CASSEQGGTEAFF
TRBJ2-1 TRBV27 15 - CASSPRGSFTIEQFF
TRBJ2-6 TRBV5-6 17 medium-sized CASSPQSGAGGANVLTF
TRBJ2-1 TRBV5-1 12 - CASSLPSNEQFF
TRBJ1-2 TRBV27 15 medium-sized CASSSHGRGHYGYTF
TRBJ1-1 TRBV6-5 15 - CASRPNTGMNTEAFF
TRBJ2-1 TRBV6-5 15 - CASSLVRGPGDEQFF
TRBJ2-1 TRBV29-1 15 medium-sized CSVGKTSGRRNEQFF
TRBJ2-1 TRBV5-4 17 - CASSLRLAGDSYNEQFF
TRBJ2-1 TRBV5-4 15 - CASSRETSAINEQFF
TRBJ1-5 TRBV19 15 - CASSATGQAGQPQHF
TRBJ2-3 TRBV20-1 11 - CSARVGDTQYF
TRBJ2-2 TRBV6-5 19 - CASSPNRGGLAGSSGELFF
TRBJ2-5 TRBV29-1 17 - CSVRYTLSFLPQETQYF
TRBJ2-6 TRBV19 17 - CASSMGRVLRGANVLTF
TRBJ1-1 TRBV6-6 13 - CASSAEWHSEAFF
TRBJ2-5 TRBV27 14 medium-sized CASSLLAGGETQYF
TRBJ2-7 TRBV5-4 15 - CASSLVLPGQNEQYF
TRBJ2-7 TRBV18 14 - CASSPSGGVSEQYF
TRBJ2-2 TRBV29-1 13 medium-sized CSVATGLTGELFF
TRBJ2-7 TRBV19 15 medium-sized CASSPGLAGGSEQYF
TRBJ1-2 TRBV29-1 13 medium-sized CSADREGRYGYTF
TRBJ2-3 TRBV11-1 15 - CASSLEWTDTDTQYF
TRBJ2-7 TRBV27 12 - CASSRGPNEQYF
TRBJ1-1 TRBV6-5 15 - CASSYLQVRDTEAFF